This T cell receptor (beta chain) was identified in a study of shared clonotypes between healthy human individuals. At the level of the study: Serving as donors were two women and three men, whose ages spanned 18 to 49.

Sequencing used immunoSEQ multiplex PCR; TCRdb keeps in-frame clones, though not all of them. Altogether hundreds of thousands of clones are present, roughly 72% being singletons, with the ten largest covering roughly 2%. The germline gives CDR1 SEHNR, CDR2 FQNEAQ (reference sequence). Between the trimmed V and J ends, which lost 5 bases and 2 bases, there was a span of 21 bases. The CDR3 length is 17 residues. Sequencing was done on a sample of memory CD4+ T cells sorted from blood. Subset indicated: CD45RA-negative fraction. The genes are TRBV7-9 and TRBJ2-5; either TRBD1 or TRBD2 may supply D (6 bases each). This TCR derives from a woman in her thirties in good health. CDR3: CASSPGPGAPGQETQYF. CDR3 DNA sequence: TGTGCCAGCAGCCCCGGGCCGGGGGCGCCGGGGCAAGAGACCCAGTACTTC.